Each of the 20 T cell receptor beta chains below was sequenced from the same sample in a study of OX40 agonist ivuxolimab in advanced cancers. Assay used: immunoSEQ multiplex PCR; TCRdb lists only in-frame clones, some missing. This sample carries approximately 100,000 clones, 90% of them seen once, and the ten largest clones take approximately 0.34%. The sample was CD4+ or CD8+ T cells sorted from blood, taken in a trial of the OX40 agonist ivuxolimab. The source of these receptors is an adult with an advanced solid tumor such as melanoma, head and neck, liver or kidney cancer.

The chain links TRBV7-9 to TRBJ1-2; no definite D call. The CDR3 extends over 12 amino acids. CDR1 and CDR2 from the germline V gene are SEHNR and FQNEAQ (reference sequence). V dropped 5 bases and J dropped 4 bases, with 8 bases sitting between them. CDR3 in amino acids: CASSADGYGYTF. CDR3 nucleotides: TGTGCCAGCAGCGCCGACGGCTATGGCTACACCTTC. Together with reference TRBV7-9 and TRBJ1-2, the CDR3 gives the full variable domain: DTGVSQNPRHKITKRGQNVTFRCDPISEHNRLYWYRQTLGQGPEFLTYFQNEAQLEKSRLLSDRFSAERPKGSFSTLEIQRTEQGDSAMYLCASSADGYGYTFGSGTRLTVV.

The chain is built from TRBV2 and TRBJ2-5; D is possibly TRBD1 (6 bases). The CDR3 runs 13 residues. Germline CDR1 SNHLY, CDR2 FYNNEI. The V end was cut by 7 bases, the J end by 5 bases, with 14 bases between. Here the CDR3 DNA reads TGTGCCAGCATTACAGGACAGAGGGAGACCCAGTACTTC. It translates to CASITGQRETQYF.

The chain recombines TRBV19 with TRBJ1-5; D unresolved. CDR3 length: 16 residues. Germline CDR1 is LNHDA and CDR2 is SQIVND (reference sequence). The germline V and J ends were trimmed by 2 bases and 1 base, with 12 bases remaining between them. The chain's CDR3 is CASSISGPRSNQPQHF. The CDR3 coding sequence is TGTGCCAGTAGTATATCTGGCCCAAGAAGCAATCAGCCCCAGCATTTT.

This sequence joins TRBV7-9 and TRBJ1-1; D not certain. CDR1 and CDR2 from the germline V gene are SEHNR and FQNEAQ (reference sequence). The length of the CDR3 is 13 residues. Trimming left V 7 bases short and J 5 bases short, with 14 bases between. CDR3 loop: CASTDGVWTEAFF. CDR3 in DNA: TGTGCCAGCACCGACGGGGTTTGGACTGAAGCTTTCTTT.

The genes are TRBV27 and TRBJ1-5, with D uncertain. V gave up 6 bases and J gave up 11 bases, with 14 bases separating them. This CDR3 spans 12 amino acids. Looked up from germline, CDR1 is MNHEY and CDR2 is SMNVEV (reference sequence). CDR3 residues: CASRKDLDSQHF. The CDR3 nucleotides are TGTGCCAGCAGAAAGGACCTTGACTCCCAGCATTTT.

This clone is a singleton in its sample. The chain recombines TRBV7-2 with TRBJ1-1; a weak D match, TRBD1 (5 bases). Trimming took off 5 bases at V and 7 bases at J, with 14 bases between the two ends. Germline CDR1 reads SGHTA; CDR2 reads FQGNSA. The CDR3 sequence is 13 residues long. CDR3 in DNA: TGTGCCAGCAGCACTCAGGGACGGATTGAAGCTTTCTTT. Protein sequence: CASSTQGRIEAFF.

The chain carries TRBV7-9 and TRBJ2-5, with 9 bases fitting TRBD2. The V segment lost 1 base and the J segment 5 bases; nucleotides outside the gene matches: 2. The CDR3 is 14 residues long. Germline CDR1 reads SEHNR; CDR2 reads FQNEAQ (reference sequence). As DNA, the CDR3 is TGTGCCAGCAGCTTAGTAGCGGGAGTTGAGACCCAGTACTTC. The encoded protein is CASSLVAGVETQYF.

The V gene is TRBV7-6, the J gene TRBJ1-5; maybe TRBD1 (5 bases). CDR3 length equals 14 residues. V lost 5 bases and J 0 bases, leaving 8 bases between the germline ends. Germline V lookup: CDR1 SGHVS, CDR2 FNYEAQ. CDR3 amino acids: CASSVGDSNQPQHF. The CDR3 DNA reads TGTGCCAGCAGCGTAGGGGATAGCAATCAGCCCCAGCATTTT. The whole variable domain, remainder taken from reference TRBV7-6 and TRBJ1-5, is GAGVSQSPRYKVTKRGQDVALRCDPISGHVSLYWYRQALGQGPEFLTYFNYEAQQDKSGLPNDRFSAERPEGSISTLTIQRTEQRDSAMYRCASSVGDSNQPQHFGDGTRLSIL.

The gene calls are TRBV11-2 and TRBJ2-2, with 7 bases identical to TRBD1. CDR3 length equals 15 residues. Trimming took 4 bases from V and 4 from J; bases not matched to a gene: 6. Germline-derived CDR1 and CDR2 are SGHAT and FQNNGV. CDR3 amino acids: CASSSTGWSTGELFF. The DNA of the CDR3 is TGTGCCAGCAGCTCGACAGGGTGGAGCACCGGGGAGCTGTTTTTT.

The chain has TRBV28 and TRBJ2-5; D gene unclear. Between the trimmed V and J ends, which lost 9 bases and 6 bases, there was a span of 11 bases. The CDR3 totals 11 residues. Germline loops: CDR1 MDHEN, CDR2 SYDVKM. CDR3 sequence (DNA): TGTGCCAGTAGAGCCGGCCAGACCCAGTACTTC. Amino acid sequence: CASRAGQTQYF.

This chain connects TRBV21-1 to TRBJ2-5; no check of the table's D call, TRBD2, against the DNA was made. TRBV21-1 is designated a pseudogene. This CDR3 contains 20 residues. CDR3 protein: CASSKARRREGEVVQETQYF. CDR3 nucleotides: TGTGCCAGCAGCAAAGCGCGGCGGCGGGAGGGCGAGGTGGTGCAAGAGACCCAGTACTTC.

This clone was recorded only once. The CDR3, as DNA: TGTGCCAGCAGCCCGATGGGGGGGGGCACCGGGGAGCTGTTTTTT. As protein: CASSPMGGGTGELFF. The chain has TRBV7-2 and TRBJ2-2, with TRBD2 matching over 7 bases. J gave up 4 bases and V 5 bases, and 7 bases lay outside the gene matches. Per germline, CDR1 SGHTA and CDR2 FQGNSA. The CDR3 runs to 15 residues.

V is TRBV11-2 and J is TRBJ2-7, with D unresolved. Trimming took 0 bases from V and 7 from J, leaving 13 bases between them. Germline values: CDR1 SGHAT, CDR2 FQNNGV. This CDR3 has 14 amino acids. Here the CDR3 reads CASSLDRKVGEQYF. CDR3 bases: TGTGCCAGCAGCTTAGATCGGAAGGTAGGGGAGCAGTACTTC.

The J gene is TRBJ2-3, the V gene TRBV5-4; 11 nucleotides line up with TRBD2. The ends lost 4 bases at V and 1 base at J; junction bases unmatched: 5. Germline CDR1 and CDR2: SGHNT and YYREEE (reference sequence). The CDR3 is 16 amino acids. In nucleotides, the CDR3 is TGTGCCAGCAGCGGAGGGACTAGCGGACGCACAGATACGCAGTATTTT. Translation: CASSGGTSGRTDTQYF.

The genes are TRBV11-1 and TRBJ2-1; tentatively, D is TRBD1 or TRBD2 (5 bases each). V shed 1 base and J shed 7 bases, with 14 bases lying between them. The CDR3 has 15 residues. Looked up from germline, CDR1 is SGHAT and CDR2 is FQDESV (reference sequence). The CDR3, as DNA: TGTGCCAGCAGCTTAGGGGGCAGGGAGTTTAATGAGCAGTTCTTC. Its protein product is CASSLGGREFNEQFF.

The chain has TRBV19 and TRBJ2-5; TRBD1 is a possible D gene (5 bases). Deletions cut 8 bases from V and 5 bases from J, with 15 bases between. From germline, CDR1 is LNHDA and CDR2 SQIVND (reference sequence). The CDR3 is made up of 13 amino acids. CDR3 protein: CASSFDRLETQYF. CDR3 nucleotides: TGTGCCAGTTCCTTCGACAGACTGGAGACCCAGTACTTC.

This chain uses TRBV27 with TRBJ2-1, with a weak D call TRBD1 (5 bases). The V gene's germline CDR1 is MNHEY and CDR2 SMNVEV (reference sequence). The ends were cut back, 5 bases at V and 0 bases at J, with 17 bases in the middle. This CDR3 is built from 17 residues. Here the CDR3 reads CASSPRAIPSSYNEQFF. The CDR3 coding sequence is TGTGCCAGCAGTCCCAGGGCGATTCCAAGCTCCTACAATGAGCAGTTCTTC.

The genes are TRBV5-1 and TRBJ2-3; a possible D gene is TRBD1 (6 bases). Per germline, CDR1 SGHRS and CDR2 YFSETQ. V shed 4 bases and J shed 6 bases, with 15 bases lying between them. CDR3 length: 14 residues. CDR3: CASSIQGRGDTQYF. CDR3 nucleotides: TGCGCCAGCAGCATACAGGGTCGAGGGGATACGCAGTATTTT.

This sequence joins TRBV5-1 and TRBJ2-1, with a tentative D call TRBD2 (5 bases). V shed 0 bases and J shed 7 bases, with 17 bases lying between them. CDR1 and CDR2 from the germline V gene are SGHRS and YFSETQ. The CDR3 length is 16 residues. As DNA, the CDR3 is TGCGCCAGCAGCTTGGCCGAAGCCGAGGGCATAAATGAGCAGTTCTTC. Its protein is CASSLAEAEGINEQFF. The variable domain in full, completed from reference TRBV5-1 and TRBJ2-1, reads KAGVTQTPRYLIKTRGQQVTLSCSPISGHRSVSWYQQTPGQGLQFLFEYFSETQRNKGNFPGRFSGRQFSNSRSEMNVSTLELGDSALYLCASSLAEAEGINEQFFGPGTRLTVL.

The rearrangement links TRBV18 to TRBJ2-3; possible D gene TRBD2, 6 bases. This CDR3 spans 14 amino acids. Trimming took off 6 bases at V and 1 base at J, with 11 bases between the two ends. Germline CDR1 KGHSH, CDR2 LQKENI. The CDR3 sequence is CASSLSGGTDTQYF. The DNA for the CDR3 is TGTGCCAGCTCCCTTTCGGGAGGCACAGATACGCAGTATTTT.